These 6 T cell receptor beta chains came from one sample sequenced in a study of blood T cell repertoires in COVID-19. Only in-frame clones appear in the TCRdb table, and some are missing; sequencing was by immunoSEQ multiplex PCR. The table includes fewer than 350,000 clones, 75% to 90% detected once. Sequencing input: PBMCs or T cells enriched from blood (not recorded which). The receptors derive from a woman in her twenties or thirties who had been exposed to COVID-19.

The chain employs TRBV5-1 and TRBJ2-1; 7 bases are a match to TRBD2. CDR3 length: 13 residues. The germline gives CDR1 SGHRS, CDR2 YFSETQ. Trimming removed 0 bases from V and 9 bases from J; junction bases left unmatched: 3. CDR3 DNA sequence: TGCGCCAGCAGCTTGGAACGGGGGGTTGAGCAGTTCTTC. This gives the protein CASSLERGVEQFF. The complete variable domain, with remaining parts taken from reference TRBV5-1 and TRBJ2-1, reads KAGVTQTPRYLIKTRGQQVTLSCSPISGHRSVSWYQQTPGQGLQFLFEYFSETQRNKGNFPGRFSGRQFSNSRSEMNVSTLELGDSALYLCASSLERGVEQFFGPGTRLTVL.

This clone turned up a few times. V and J are TRBV27 and TRBJ1-6; tentative D call: TRBD1 (5 bases). V gave up 2 bases and J gave up 6 bases, with 11 bases separating them. Germline-derived CDR1 and CDR2 are MNHEY and SMNVEV (reference sequence). This CDR3 spans 15 amino acids. CDR3 residues: CASSLGLGGNSPLHF. CDR3 sequence (DNA): TGTGCCAGCAGTTTAGGTCTGGGGGGTAATTCACCCCTCCACTTT.

The J gene is TRBJ1-1, the V gene TRBV20-1; a possible D gene is TRBD1 (5 bases). The germline V gene encodes CDR1 DFQATT and CDR2 SNEGSKA (reference sequence). The CDR3 covers 11 residues. V was pared by 7 bases and J by 6 bases, with 12 bases between. The CDR3 sequence: CSVKGYAEAFF. The CDR3 DNA follows: TGCAGTGTTAAGGGGTATGCTGAAGCTTTCTTT.

CDR3 protein: CASSQGRGFSYEQYF. CDR3 in DNA: TGTGCCAGCAGCCAGGGTAGGGGATTTTCCTACGAGCAGTACTTC. The chain employs TRBV3-1 (or the pseudogene TRBV3-2) and TRBJ2-7; TRBD1 might be the D (5 bases). In germline, CDR1 is LGHDT, CDR2 YNNKEL (reference sequence). This CDR3 has 15 residues. V was trimmed by 3 bases and J by 1 base, leaving 13 bases between them.

J is TRBJ1-1 and V is TRBV27, with 12 bases identical to TRBD1. After removal of 4 bases from V and 4 bases from J, the junction contained 10 bases not matched to a gene. The CDR3 spans 17 residues. Per the germline V gene, CDR1 is MNHEY and CDR2 is SMNVEV (reference sequence). CDR3 nucleotides: TGTGCCAGCAGTTCTCCGGGACAGGGGGCGCGGGGCACTGAAGCTTTCTTT. Translated: CASSSPGQGARGTEAFF.

V and J are TRBV28 and TRBJ1-2, with 10 nucleotides matching TRBD1. The length of the CDR3 is 14 residues. Germline assignment: CDR1 MDHEN and CDR2 SYDVKM. Germline trimming cut 2 bases from V and 3 bases from J; bases unmatched to any gene: 0. CDR3 coding DNA: TGTGCCAGCAGTTTAGGGACAGGGGACTATGGCTACACCTTC. Translated, it gives CASSLGTGDYGYTF.